The TCR beta chain under discussion was sequenced for a study of blood T cell repertoires in COVID-19. The wider study: Whether acute or convalescent, the COVID-19 samples came from the United States, Italy and Spain.

CDR3 length: 15 amino acids. The germline V gene encodes CDR1 LNHDA and CDR2 SQIVND (reference sequence). V trimming: 7 bases; J trimming: 7 bases; junction bases outside the gene matches: 13. The protocol was immunoSEQ multiplex PCR, while the TCRdb copy is restricted to in-frame clones and leaves out a portion. The sample records some 320,000 clones, 70% to 90% being singletons. Those enrolled, adults aged roughly 18 to 89 years, came from about two dozen US areas. This chain links TRBV19 with TRBJ1-5; 7 bases align to TRBD1. Sequencing was carried out using PBMCs or T cells enriched from blood (not recorded which). This clonotype originated in a woman younger than 45 who had recovered from COVID-19. CDR3 coding DNA: TGTGCCAGTATGAATCAGCCGTTCAGGGGGCAGCCCCAGCATTTT. The encoded protein is CASMNQPFRGQPQHF.